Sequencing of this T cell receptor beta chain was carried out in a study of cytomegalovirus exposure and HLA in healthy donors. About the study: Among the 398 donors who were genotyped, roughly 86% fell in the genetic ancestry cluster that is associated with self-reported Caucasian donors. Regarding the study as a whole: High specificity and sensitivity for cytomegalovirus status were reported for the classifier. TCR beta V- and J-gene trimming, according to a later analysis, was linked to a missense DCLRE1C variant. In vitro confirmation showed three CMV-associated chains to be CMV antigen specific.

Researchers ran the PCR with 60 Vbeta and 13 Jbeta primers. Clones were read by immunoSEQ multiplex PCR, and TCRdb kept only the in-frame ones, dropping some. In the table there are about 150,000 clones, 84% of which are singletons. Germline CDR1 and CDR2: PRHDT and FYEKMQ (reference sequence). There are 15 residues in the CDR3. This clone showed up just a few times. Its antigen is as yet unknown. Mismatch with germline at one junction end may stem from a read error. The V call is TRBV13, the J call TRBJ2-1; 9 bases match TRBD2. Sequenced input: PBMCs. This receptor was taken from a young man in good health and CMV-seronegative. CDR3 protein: CASSLGAGGQYEQFF. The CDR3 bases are TGTGCCAGCAGCCTAGGGGCGGGAGGGCAGTATGAGCAGTTCTTC.